This TCR beta chain was captured by sequencing in a study of cytomegalovirus exposure and HLA in healthy donors. Whole-study results and caveats: From TCR beta sequences, most subjects' HLA-A and HLA-B alleles were reportedly predicted accurately. Most sequenced TCRs were rare (though some public TCRs occurred in many donors). Available immune exposure information was restricted to CMV serostatus only.

This clone has only a few counts. Its specificity is not known. This PCR relied on a set of 60 Vbeta primers and 13 Jbeta primers. Generated by immunoSEQ multiplex PCR, the TCRdb table keeps only in-frame clones and is missing some. The sample carries 85,000 to 130,000 clones, over 70% recorded once. The CDR3 is made up of 14 amino acids. The germline V and J ends were trimmed by 3 bases and 6 bases, with 11 bases remaining between them. The germline V gene encodes CDR1 KGHSH and CDR2 LQKENI. The study sampled nominally healthy donors, though unrecorded immune exposures were likely. V gene TRBV18 combines with J gene TRBJ1-4; D uncertain. This TCR was sampled from a male donor in good health and CMV-seropositive. Material: PBMCs. CDR3 protein: CASSPPPGYEKLFF. CDR3 coding DNA: TGTGCCAGCTCACCCCCACCGGGTTATGAAAAACTGTTTTTT.